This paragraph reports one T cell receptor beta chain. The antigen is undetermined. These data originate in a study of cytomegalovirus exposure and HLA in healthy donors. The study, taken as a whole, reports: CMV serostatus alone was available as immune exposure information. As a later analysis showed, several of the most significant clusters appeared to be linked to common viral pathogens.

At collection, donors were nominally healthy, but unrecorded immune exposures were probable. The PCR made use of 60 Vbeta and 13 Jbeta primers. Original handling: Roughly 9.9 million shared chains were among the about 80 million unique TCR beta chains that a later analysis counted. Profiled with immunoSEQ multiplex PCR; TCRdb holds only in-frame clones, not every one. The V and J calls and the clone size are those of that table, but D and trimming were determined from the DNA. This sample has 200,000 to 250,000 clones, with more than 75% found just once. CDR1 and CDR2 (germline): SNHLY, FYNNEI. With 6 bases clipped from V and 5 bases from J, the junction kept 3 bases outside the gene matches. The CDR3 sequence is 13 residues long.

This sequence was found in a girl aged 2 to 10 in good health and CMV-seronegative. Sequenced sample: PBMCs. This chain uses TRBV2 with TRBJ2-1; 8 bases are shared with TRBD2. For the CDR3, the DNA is TGTGCCAGCAGAAAGCGGGAGCACAATGAGCAGTTCTTC. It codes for CASRKREHNEQFF.